This entry lists 7 T cell receptor beta chains sequenced from one sample in a study of T cells in tuberculosis (dated by TCRdb to about 2018). The library relied on the immunoSEQ multiplex PCR assay. TCRdb obtained this table from immuneACCESS and retained in-frame rearrangements with V and J assigned. These tables miss some clones; where compared with another copy, unresolved V genes account for less than half of the shortfall, and the remainder is unexplained. In this sample the table shows about 31,000 clones, 95% to 97% of which occur a single time. The ten largest clones take up 6.2% of the sample. The sample was PBMCs. Every receptor here comes from a donor aged 10 to 29 with latent tuberculosis or without tuberculosis infection.

CDR3 loop: CASGLVQGKTAKETQYF. The DNA for the CDR3 is TGTGCTAGTGGTTTGGTCCAGGGAAAGACAGCTAAAGAGACCCAGTACTTC. The J gene is TRBJ2-5, the V gene TRBV12-5; maybe TRBD1 (5 bases). V gave up 0 bases and J gave up 3 bases, with 17 bases separating them. This CDR3 is built from 17 residues. Germline CDR1 LGHNT, CDR2 FRNRAP.

The CDR3 DNA follows: TGCGCCAGCAGCTTGGACGGACAGGGGCCGTCCTACGAGCAGTACTTC. As protein: CASSLDGQGPSYEQYF. The chain is built from TRBV5-1 and TRBJ2-7; 9 bases agree with TRBD1. Trimming took 0 bases from V and 1 from J; bases not matched to a gene: 5. Germline CDR1 and CDR2: SGHRS and YFSETQ. The CDR3 consists of 16 residues.

Comment on this clone: One junction end disagrees with the germline gene, perhaps due to a read error. The chain couples TRBV5-4 to TRBJ2-5, with 8 bases identical to TRBD2. Germline CDR1 reads SGHNT; CDR2 reads YYREEE (reference sequence). The CDR3 has 15 amino acids. As DNA, the CDR3 is TGTGCCAGTAGCTTGGCCGGGCGGGGGGTCGGGACCCAGTACTTC. Protein sequence: CASSLAGRGVGTQYF. Complete variable domain (other parts from reference TRBV5-4 and TRBJ2-5): ETGVTQSPTHLIKTRGQQVTLRCSSQSGHNTVSWYQQALGQGPQFIFQYYREEENGRGNFPPRFSGLQFPNYSSELNVNALELDDSALYLCASSLAGRGVGTQYFGPGTRLLVL.

The chain uses TRBV23-1 and TRBJ1-2, with a possible D match to TRBD1 (5 bases). TRBV23-1 is designated an ORF whose function remains uncertain. V dropped 7 bases and J dropped 8 bases, with 14 bases sitting between them. The CDR3 has 12 residues. In DNA form, the CDR3 reads TGCGCCAGCAATTTCAGGGTAGGAGGCTACACCTTC. This encodes CASNFRVGGYTF.

This chain links TRBV9 with TRBJ2-1; D is uncertain. The CDR3 has 14 residues. Germline lookup yields CDR1 SGDLS and CDR2 YYNGEE. Trimming shortened V by 4 bases and J by 7 bases, and 15 bases separated the two germline ends. CDR3 region: CASSLLTPPNEQFF. CDR3 in DNA: TGTGCCAGCAGCCTTCTGACTCCGCCGAATGAGCAGTTCTTC. Drawing the rest from reference TRBV9 and TRBJ2-1, the complete variable domain is DSGVTQTPKHLITATGQRVTLRCSPRSGDLSVYWYQQSLDQGLQFLIQYYNGEERAKGNILERFSAQQFPDLHSELNLSSLELGDSALYFCASSLLTPPNEQFFGPGTRLTVL.

V usage is TRBV7-2 and J usage is TRBJ1-1; D not certain. Germline lookup yields CDR1 SGHTA and CDR2 FQGNSA. With 10 bases removed from V and 4 bases from J, the gap between germline ends came to 16 bases. The CDR3 covers 13 residues. The CDR3 reads CATRGGSITEAFF. In DNA, the CDR3 is TGTGCCACGCGGGGAGGATCGATCACTGAAGCTTTCTTT.

The gene calls are TRBV12-5 and TRBJ2-1; 11 positions match TRBD2. The V gene end was trimmed by 0 bases and the J gene end by 9 bases; junction bases not matched to a gene: 10. CDR3 size: 17 residues. Germline-derived CDR1 and CDR2 are LGHNT and FRNRAP. CDR3 amino acids: CASGLVIAGGPWVEQFF. CDR3 in DNA: TGTGCTAGTGGTTTGGTGATAGCGGGGGGGCCATGGGTTGAGCAGTTCTTC.